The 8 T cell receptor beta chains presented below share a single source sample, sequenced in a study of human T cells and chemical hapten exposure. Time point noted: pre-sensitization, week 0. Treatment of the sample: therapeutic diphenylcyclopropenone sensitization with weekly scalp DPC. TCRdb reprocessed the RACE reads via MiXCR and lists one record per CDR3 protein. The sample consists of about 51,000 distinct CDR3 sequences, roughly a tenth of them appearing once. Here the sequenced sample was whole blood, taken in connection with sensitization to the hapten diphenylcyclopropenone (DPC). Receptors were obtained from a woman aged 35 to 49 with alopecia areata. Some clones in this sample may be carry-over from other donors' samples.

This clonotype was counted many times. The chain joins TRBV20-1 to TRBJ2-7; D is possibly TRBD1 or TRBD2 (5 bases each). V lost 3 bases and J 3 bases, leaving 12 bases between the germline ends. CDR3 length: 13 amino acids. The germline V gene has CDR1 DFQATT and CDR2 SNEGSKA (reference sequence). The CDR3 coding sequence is TGCAGTGCTAGTGGGACGGGAATCTACGAGCAGTACTTC. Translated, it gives CSASGTGIYEQYF.

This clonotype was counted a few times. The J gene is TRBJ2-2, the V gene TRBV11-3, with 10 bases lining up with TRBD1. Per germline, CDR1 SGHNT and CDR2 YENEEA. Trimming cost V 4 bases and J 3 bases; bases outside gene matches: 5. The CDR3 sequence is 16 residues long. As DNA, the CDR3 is TGTGCCAGCAGCTCCTGGACAGGGGGGGACACCGGGGAGCTGTTTTTT. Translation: CASSSWTGGDTGELFF. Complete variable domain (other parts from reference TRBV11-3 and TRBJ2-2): EAGVVQSPRYKIIEKKQPVAFWCNPISGHNTLYWYLQNLGQGPELLIRYENEEAVDDSQLPKDRFSAERLKGVDSTLKIQPAELGDSAVYLCASSSWTGGDTGELFFGEGSRLTVL.

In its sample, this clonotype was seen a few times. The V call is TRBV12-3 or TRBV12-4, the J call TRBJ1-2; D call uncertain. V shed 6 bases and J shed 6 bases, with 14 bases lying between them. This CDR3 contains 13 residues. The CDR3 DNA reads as TGTGCCAGCAGACTCTTAGGGTCGGATGGCTACACCTTC. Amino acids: CASRLLGSDGYTF.

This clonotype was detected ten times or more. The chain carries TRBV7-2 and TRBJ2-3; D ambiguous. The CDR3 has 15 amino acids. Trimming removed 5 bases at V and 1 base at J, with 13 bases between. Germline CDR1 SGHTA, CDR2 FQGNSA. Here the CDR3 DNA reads TGTGCCAGCAGCGGTGGGGTTGTGGGCACAGATACGCAGTATTTT. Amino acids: CASSGGVVGTDTQYF.

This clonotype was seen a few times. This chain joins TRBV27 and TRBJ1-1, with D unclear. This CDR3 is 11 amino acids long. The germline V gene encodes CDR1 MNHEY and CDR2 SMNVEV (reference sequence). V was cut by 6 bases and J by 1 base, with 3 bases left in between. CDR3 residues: CASRTNTEAFF. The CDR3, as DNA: TGTGCCAGCAGGACGAACACTGAAGCTTTCTTT.

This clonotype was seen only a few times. CDR3 bases: TGTGCCAGCAGCGTAACGACAGTTTCAGAGCAGTACTTC. It yields the protein CASSVTTVSEQYF. The V call is TRBV9, the J call TRBJ2-7; D is possibly TRBD1 (5 bases). Germline CDR1 SGDLS, CDR2 YYNGEE. The CDR3 sequence is 13 residues long. V lost 1 base, J lost 7 bases, and 12 bases lay in between.

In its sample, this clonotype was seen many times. The CDR3 bases are TGTGCCAGCAGCTTGGCCGGTACCGGGGAGCTGTTTTTT. It yields the protein CASSLAGTGELFF. The chain carries TRBV5-6 and TRBJ2-2; D call uncertain. Trimming pared 0 bases from V and 5 bases from J, leaving 5 bases between. The CDR3 totals 13 residues. Germline CDR1 is SGHDT and CDR2 is YYEEEE.

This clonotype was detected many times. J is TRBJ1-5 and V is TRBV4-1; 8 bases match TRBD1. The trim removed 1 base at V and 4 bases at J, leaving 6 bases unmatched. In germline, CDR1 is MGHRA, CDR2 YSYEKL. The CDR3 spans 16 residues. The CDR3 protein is CASSQGINRGNQPQHF. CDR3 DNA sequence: TGCGCCAGCAGCCAAGGAATTAACAGGGGGAATCAGCCCCAGCATTTT.